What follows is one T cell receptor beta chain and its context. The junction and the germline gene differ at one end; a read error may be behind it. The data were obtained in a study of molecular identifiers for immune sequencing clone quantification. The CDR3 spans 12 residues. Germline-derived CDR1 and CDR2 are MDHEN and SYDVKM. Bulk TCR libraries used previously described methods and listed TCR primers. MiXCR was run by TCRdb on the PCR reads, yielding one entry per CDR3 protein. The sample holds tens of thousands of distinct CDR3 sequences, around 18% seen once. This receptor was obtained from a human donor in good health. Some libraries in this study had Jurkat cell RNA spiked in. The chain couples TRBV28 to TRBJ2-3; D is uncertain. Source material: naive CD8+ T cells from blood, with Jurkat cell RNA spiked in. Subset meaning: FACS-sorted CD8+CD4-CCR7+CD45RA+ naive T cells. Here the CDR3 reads CTSSIRLDTQYF. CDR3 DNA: TGTACCAGCAGCATACGCCTAGATACGCAGTATTTT.